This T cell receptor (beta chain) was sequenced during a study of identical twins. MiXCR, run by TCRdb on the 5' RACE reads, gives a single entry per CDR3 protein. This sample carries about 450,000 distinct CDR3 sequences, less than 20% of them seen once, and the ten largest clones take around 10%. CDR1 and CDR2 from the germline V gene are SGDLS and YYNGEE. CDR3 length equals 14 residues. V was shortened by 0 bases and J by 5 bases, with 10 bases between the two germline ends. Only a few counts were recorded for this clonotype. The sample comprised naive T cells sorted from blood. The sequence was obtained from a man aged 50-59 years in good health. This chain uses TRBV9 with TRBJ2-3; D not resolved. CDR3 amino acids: CASSVAALVDTQYF. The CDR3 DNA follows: TGTGCCAGCAGCGTAGCGGCCCTGGTAGATACGCAGTATTTT. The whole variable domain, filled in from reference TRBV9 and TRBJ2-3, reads DSGVTQTPKHLITATGQRVTLRCSPRSGDLSVYWYQQSLDQGLQFLIQYYNGEERAKGNILERFSAQQFPDLHSELNLSSLELGDSALYFCASSVAALVDTQYFGPGTRLTVL.